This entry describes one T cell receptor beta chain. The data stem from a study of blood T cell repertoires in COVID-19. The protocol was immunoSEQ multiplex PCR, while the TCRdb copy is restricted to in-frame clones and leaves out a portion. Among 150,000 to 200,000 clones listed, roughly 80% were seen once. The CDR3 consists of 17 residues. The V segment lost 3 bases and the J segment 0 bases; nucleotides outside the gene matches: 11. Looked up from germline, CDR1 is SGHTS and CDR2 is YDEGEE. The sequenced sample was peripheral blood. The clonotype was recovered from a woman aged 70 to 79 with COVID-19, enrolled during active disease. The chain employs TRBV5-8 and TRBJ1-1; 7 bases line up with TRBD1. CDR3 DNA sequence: TGTGCCAGCAGCTATCTAATCTTACAGGGGTTGAACACTGAAGCTTTCTTT. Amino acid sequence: CASSYLILQGLNTEAFF.